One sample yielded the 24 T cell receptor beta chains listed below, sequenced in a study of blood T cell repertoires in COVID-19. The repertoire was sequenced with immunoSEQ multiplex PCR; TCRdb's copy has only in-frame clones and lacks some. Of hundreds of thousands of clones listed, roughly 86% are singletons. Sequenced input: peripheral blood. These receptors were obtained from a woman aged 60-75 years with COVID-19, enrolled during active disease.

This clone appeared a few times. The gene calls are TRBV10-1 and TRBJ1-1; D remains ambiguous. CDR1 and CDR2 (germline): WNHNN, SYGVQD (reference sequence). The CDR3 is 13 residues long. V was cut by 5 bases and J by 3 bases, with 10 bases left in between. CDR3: CASSRGVDTEAFF. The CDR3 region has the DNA TGCGCCAGCAGTCGCGGGGTCGACACTGAAGCTTTCTTT.

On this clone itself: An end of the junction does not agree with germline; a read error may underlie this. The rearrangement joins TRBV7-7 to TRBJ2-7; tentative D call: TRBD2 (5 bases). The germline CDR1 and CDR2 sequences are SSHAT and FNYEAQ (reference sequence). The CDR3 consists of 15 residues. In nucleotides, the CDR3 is TGTGCTAGCAGCTTAACCCCCGACGGGGAGTACGAGCAGTACTTC. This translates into CASSLTPDGEYEQYF.

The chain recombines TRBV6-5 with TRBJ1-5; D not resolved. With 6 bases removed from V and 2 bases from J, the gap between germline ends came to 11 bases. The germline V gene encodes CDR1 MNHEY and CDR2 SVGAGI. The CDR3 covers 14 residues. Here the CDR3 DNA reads TGTGCCAGCAGGCCCCCGGGAGGCAATCAGCCCCAGCATTTT. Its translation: CASRPPGGNQPQHF.

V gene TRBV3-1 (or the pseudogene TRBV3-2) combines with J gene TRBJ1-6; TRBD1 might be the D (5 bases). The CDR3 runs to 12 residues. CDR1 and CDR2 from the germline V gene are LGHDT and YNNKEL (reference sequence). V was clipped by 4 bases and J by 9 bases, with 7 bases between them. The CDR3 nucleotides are TGTGCCAGCAGCCCAACAGGTTCACCCCTCCACTTT. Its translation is CASSPTGSPLHF.

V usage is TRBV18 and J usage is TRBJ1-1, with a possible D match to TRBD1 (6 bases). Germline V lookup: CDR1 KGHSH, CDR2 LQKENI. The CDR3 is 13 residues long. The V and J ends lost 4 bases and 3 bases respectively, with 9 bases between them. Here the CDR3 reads CASSLHRDTEAFF. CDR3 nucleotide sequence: TGTGCCAGCTCACTACACAGGGACACTGAAGCTTTCTTT.

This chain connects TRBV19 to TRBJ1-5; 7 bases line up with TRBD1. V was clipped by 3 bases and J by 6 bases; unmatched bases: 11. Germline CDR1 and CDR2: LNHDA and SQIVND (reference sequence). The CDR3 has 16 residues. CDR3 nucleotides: TGTGCCAGTAGTATCAGGGACAGTCGAGCGGGTCAGCCCCAGCATTTT. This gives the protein CASSIRDSRAGQPQHF.

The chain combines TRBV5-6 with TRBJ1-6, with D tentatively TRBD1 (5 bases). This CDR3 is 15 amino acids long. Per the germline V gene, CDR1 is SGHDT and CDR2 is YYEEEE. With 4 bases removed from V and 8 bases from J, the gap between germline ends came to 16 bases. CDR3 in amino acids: CASSGRQMVYSPLHF. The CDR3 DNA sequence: TGTGCCAGCAGCGGTAGACAGATGGTTTATTCACCCCTCCACTTT.

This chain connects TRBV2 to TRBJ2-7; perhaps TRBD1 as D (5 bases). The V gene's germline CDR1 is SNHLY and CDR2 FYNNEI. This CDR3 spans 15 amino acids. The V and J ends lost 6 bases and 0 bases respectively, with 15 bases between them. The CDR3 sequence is CASSPRGTGSYEQYF. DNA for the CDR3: TGTGCCAGCAGCCCGCGTGGAACAGGCTCCTACGAGCAGTACTTC. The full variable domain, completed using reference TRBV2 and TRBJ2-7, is EPEVTQTPSHQVTQMGQEVILRCVPISNHLYFYWYRQILGQKVEFLVSFYNNEISEKSEIFDDQFSVERPDGSNFTLKIRSTKLEDSAMYFCASSPRGTGSYEQYFGPGTRLTVT.

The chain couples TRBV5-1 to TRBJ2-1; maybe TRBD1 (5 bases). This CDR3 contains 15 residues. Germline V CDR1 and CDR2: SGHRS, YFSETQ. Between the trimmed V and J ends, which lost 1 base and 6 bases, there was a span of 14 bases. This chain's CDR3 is CASSLKHQGGNEQFF. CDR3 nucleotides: TGCGCCAGCAGCTTGAAGCACCAGGGTGGCAATGAGCAGTTCTTC.

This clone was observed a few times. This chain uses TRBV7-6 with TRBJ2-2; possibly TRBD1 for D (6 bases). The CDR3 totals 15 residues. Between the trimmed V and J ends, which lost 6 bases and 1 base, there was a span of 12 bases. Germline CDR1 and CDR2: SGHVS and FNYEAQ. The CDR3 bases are TGTGCCAGCAGTACCGGGACAATGAACACCGGGGAGCTGTTTTTT. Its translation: CASSTGTMNTGELFF.

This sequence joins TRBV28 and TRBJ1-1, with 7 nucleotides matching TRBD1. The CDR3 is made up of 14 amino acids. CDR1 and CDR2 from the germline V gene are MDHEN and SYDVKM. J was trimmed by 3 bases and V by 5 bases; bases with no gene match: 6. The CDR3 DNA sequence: TGTGCCAGCAGTCTTGACAGGGTACACACTGAAGCTTTCTTT. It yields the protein CASSLDRVHTEAFF. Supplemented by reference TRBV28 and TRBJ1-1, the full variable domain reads DVKVTQSSRYLVKRTGEKVFLECVQDMDHENMFWYRQDPGLGLRLIYFSYDVKMKEKGDIPEGYSVSREKKERFSLILESASTNQTSMYLCASSLDRVHTEAFFGQGTRLTVV.

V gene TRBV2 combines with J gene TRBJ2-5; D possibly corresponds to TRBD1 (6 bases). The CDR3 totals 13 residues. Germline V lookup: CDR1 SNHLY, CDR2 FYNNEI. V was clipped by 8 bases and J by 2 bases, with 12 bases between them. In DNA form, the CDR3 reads TGTGCCAGCTGGGGCAGGGGTCAAGAGACCCAGTACTTC. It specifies CASWGRGQETQYF. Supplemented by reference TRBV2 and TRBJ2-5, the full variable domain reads EPEVTQTPSHQVTQMGQEVILRCVPISNHLYFYWYRQILGQKVEFLVSFYNNEISEKSEIFDDQFSVERPDGSNFTLKIRSTKLEDSAMYFCASWGRGQETQYFGPGTRLLVL.

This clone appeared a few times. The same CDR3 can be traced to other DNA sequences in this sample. The CDR3 nucleotides are TGTGCCATCAGTGAAGAGACCTACGAGCAGTACTTC. The encoded protein is CAISEETYEQYF. This chain joins TRBV10-3 and TRBJ2-7; D is undetermined. Germline V gives CDR1 ENHRY, CDR2 SYGVKD. Trimming shortened V by 3 bases and J by 2 bases, and 5 bases separated the two germline ends. The CDR3 spans 12 residues.

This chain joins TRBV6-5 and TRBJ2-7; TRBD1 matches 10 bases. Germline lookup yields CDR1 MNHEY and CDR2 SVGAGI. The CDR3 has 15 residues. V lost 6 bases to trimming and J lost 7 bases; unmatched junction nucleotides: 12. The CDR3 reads CASSPGQGPWREQYF. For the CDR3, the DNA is TGTGCCAGCAGCCCGGGACAGGGGCCCTGGCGTGAGCAGTACTTC.

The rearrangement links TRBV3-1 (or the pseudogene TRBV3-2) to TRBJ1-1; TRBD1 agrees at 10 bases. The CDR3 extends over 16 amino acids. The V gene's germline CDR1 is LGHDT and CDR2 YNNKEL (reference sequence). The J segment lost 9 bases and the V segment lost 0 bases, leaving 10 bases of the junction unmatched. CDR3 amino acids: CASSQDLRTGGSKAFF. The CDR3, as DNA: TGTGCCAGCAGCCAAGATCTTAGGACAGGGGGTTCTAAAGCTTTCTTT.

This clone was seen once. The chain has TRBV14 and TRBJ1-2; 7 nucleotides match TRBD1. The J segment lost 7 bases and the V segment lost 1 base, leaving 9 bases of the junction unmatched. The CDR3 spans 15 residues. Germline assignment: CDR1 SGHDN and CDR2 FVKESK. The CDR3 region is CASSQAGGSLRGYTF. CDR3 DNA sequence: TGTGCCAGCAGCCAAGCAGGGGGGAGTCTCCGTGGCTACACCTTC.

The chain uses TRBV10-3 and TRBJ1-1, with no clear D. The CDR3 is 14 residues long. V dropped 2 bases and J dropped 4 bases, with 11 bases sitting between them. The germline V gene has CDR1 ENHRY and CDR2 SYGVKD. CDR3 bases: TGTGCCATCAGTGAGGACTCCTTGAGCACTGAAGCTTTCTTT. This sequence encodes CAISEDSLSTEAFF.

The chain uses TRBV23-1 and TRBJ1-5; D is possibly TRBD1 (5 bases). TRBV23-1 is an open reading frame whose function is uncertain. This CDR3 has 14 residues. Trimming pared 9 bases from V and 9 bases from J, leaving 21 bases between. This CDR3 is CASPAGPTGMPQHF. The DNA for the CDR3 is TGCGCCAGTCCGGCGGGGCCCACAGGTATGCCCCAGCATTTT.

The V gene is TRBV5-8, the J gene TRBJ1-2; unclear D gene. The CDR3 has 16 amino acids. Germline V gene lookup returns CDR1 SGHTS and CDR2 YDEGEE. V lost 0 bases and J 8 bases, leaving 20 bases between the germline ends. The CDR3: CASSLGDYGVIGGYTF. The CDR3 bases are TGTGCCAGCAGCTTGGGAGATTACGGGGTGATAGGCGGCTACACCTTC.

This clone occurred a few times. As DNA, the CDR3 is TGTGCCATCAGGGACGCAGGGGGAGCTCTCTATGGCTACACCTTC. Protein sequence: CAIRDAGGALYGYTF. The gene calls are TRBV10-3 and TRBJ1-2, with TRBD1 identical over 7 bases. The CDR3 extends over 15 amino acids. Germline V gives CDR1 ENHRY, CDR2 SYGVKD. After removal of 6 bases from V and 4 bases from J, the junction contained 11 bases not matched to a gene.

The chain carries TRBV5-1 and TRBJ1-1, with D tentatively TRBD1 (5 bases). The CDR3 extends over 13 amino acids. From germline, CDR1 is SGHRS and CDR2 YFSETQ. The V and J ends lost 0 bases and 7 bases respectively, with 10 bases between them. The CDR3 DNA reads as TGCGCCAGCAGCTTGGTGGGCAGGGTTGAAGCTTTCTTT. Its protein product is CASSLVGRVEAFF.

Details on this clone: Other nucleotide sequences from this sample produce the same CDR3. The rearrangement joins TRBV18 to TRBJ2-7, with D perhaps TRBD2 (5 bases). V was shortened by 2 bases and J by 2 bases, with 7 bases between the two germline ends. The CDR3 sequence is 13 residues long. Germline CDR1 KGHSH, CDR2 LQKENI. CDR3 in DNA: TGTGCCAGCTCACCATCCGGGGCCTACGAGCAGTACTTC. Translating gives CASSPSGAYEQYF. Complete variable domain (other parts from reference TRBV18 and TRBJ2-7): NAGVMQNPRHLVRRRGQEARLRCSPMKGHSHVYWYRQLPEEGLKFMVYLQKENIIDESGMPKERFSAEFPKEGPSILRIQQVVRGDSAAYFCASSPSGAYEQYFGPGTRLTVT.

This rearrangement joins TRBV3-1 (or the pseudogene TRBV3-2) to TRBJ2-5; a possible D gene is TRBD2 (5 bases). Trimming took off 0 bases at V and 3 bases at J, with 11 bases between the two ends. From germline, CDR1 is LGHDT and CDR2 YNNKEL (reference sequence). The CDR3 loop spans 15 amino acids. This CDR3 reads CASSQERLLKETQYF. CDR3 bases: TGTGCCAGCAGCCAAGAACGACTACTTAAAGAGACCCAGTACTTC.

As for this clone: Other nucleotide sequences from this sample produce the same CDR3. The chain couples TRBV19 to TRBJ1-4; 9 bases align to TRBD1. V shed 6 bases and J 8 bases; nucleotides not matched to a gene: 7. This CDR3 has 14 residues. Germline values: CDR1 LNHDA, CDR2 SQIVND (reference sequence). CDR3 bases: TGTGCCAGTAGAGAAACAGGGGGCGGCGAAAAACTGTTTTTT. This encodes CASRETGGGEKLFF. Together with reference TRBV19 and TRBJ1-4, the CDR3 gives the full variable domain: DGGITQSPKYLFRKEGQNVTLSCEQNLNHDAMYWYRQDPGQGLRLIYYSQIVNDFQKGDIAEGYSVSREKKESFPLTVTSAQKNPTAFYLCASRETGGGEKLFFGSGTQLSVL.